This passage covers 20 T cell receptor beta chains from one sample sequenced in a study of early T cells in non-severe SARS-CoV-2 infection. TCRdb re-called the 5' RACE reads through MiXCR, storing one row per CDR3 protein. The sample has tens of thousands of distinct CDR3 sequences; more than 12% are singletons. Sequenced sample: whole blood. The receptors stem from an adult who was a healthcare worker with PCR-confirmed SARS-CoV-2 infection or an uninfected control (not recorded which).

The gene calls are TRBV7-9 and TRBJ2-7, with D perhaps being TRBD1 or TRBD2 (5 bases each). CDR1 and CDR2 from the germline V gene are SEHNR and FQNEAQ (reference sequence). Trimming pared 5 bases from V and 0 bases from J, leaving 14 bases between. This CDR3 spans 15 amino acids. This chain's CDR3 is CASSPKGPLSYEQYF. The CDR3 DNA reads as TGTGCCAGCAGCCCAAAGGGACCTCTCTCCTACGAGCAGTACTTC.

This clonotype was seen a few times. The CDR3 coding sequence is TGTGCCAGCAGGGACAGTCTCGCGGGCTACACCTTC. It specifies CASRDSLAGYTF. The chain is built from TRBV12-3 or TRBV12-4 and TRBJ1-2, with D possibly matching TRBD1 (6 bases). The CDR3 covers 12 residues. The V end was cut by 6 bases, the J end by 8 bases, with 13 bases between.

This clonotype was counted many times. The chain uses TRBV5-5 and TRBJ2-2; 7 bases map to TRBD2. V lost 2 bases to trimming and J lost 5 bases; unmatched junction nucleotides: 9. Germline CDR1 and CDR2: SGHKS and YYEKEE (reference sequence). The CDR3 extends over 16 amino acids. CDR3 bases: TGTGCCAGCAGCTTCCTGCCGGGAGGTTTAACCGGGGAGCTGTTTTTT. Amino acids: CASSFLPGGLTGELFF.

V gene TRBV6-6 combines with J gene TRBJ1-2, with D possibly matching TRBD1 (5 bases). The CDR3 is 13 amino acids. CDR1 is MNHNY, CDR2 SVGAGI, per germline (reference sequence). The ends were cut back, 4 bases at V and 12 bases at J, with 18 bases in the middle. This CDR3 reads CASSSQGDFLDTF. The CDR3, as DNA: TGTGCCAGCAGTTCTCAGGGAGACTTCCTGGACACCTTC.

This clonotype has more than one count but fewer than ten. This sequence joins TRBV18 and TRBJ2-2, with unresolved D. The germline gives CDR1 KGHSH, CDR2 LQKENI. Trimming cost V 0 bases and J 8 bases, with 7 bases left between them. This CDR3 region has 13 residues. This CDR3 reads CASSPPSAGELFF. DNA of the CDR3: TGTGCCAGCTCACCACCGTCGGCAGGGGAGCTGTTTTTT.

V gene TRBV11-2 combines with J gene TRBJ2-3; 7 bases are shared with TRBD1. V was pared by 1 base and J by 2 bases, with 3 bases of the junction left unmatched. There are 15 residues in the CDR3. The germline CDR1 and CDR2 sequences are SGHAT and FQNNGV. The CDR3 sequence is CASSLAGQTTDTQYF. Here the CDR3 DNA reads TGTGCCAGCAGCTTAGCGGGACAGACCACAGATACGCAGTATTTT. Based on the CDR3 plus reference TRBV11-2 and TRBJ2-3, the full variable domain is EAGVAQSPRYKIIEKRQSVAFWCNPISGHATLYWYQQILGQGPKLLIQFQNNGVVDDSQLPKDRFSAERLKGVDSTLKIQPAKLEDSAVYLCASSLAGQTTDTQYFGPGTRLTVL.

Only a few counts were recorded for this clonotype. The gene calls are TRBV19 and TRBJ2-1; 7 bases align to TRBD2. Germline V gene lookup returns CDR1 LNHDA and CDR2 SQIVND (reference sequence). Trimming took 3 bases from V and 6 from J; bases not matched to a gene: 2. CDR3 length equals 13 residues. CDR3 nucleotides: TGTGCCAGTAGTATTGGGAGGGGCAATGAGCAGTTCTTC. Its translation is CASSIGRGNEQFF.

This clonotype was detected a few times. The V call is TRBV12-3 or TRBV12-4, the J call TRBJ2-5; the D is unclear. The CDR3 runs 12 residues. Trimming took off 10 bases at V and 2 bases at J, with 11 bases between the two ends. The CDR3 DNA is TGTGCCAATACTCTAACTCAAGAGACCCAGTACTTC. This sequence encodes CANTLTQETQYF.

V and J are TRBV12-3 or TRBV12-4 and TRBJ2-7; a possible D gene is TRBD2 (5 bases). The V end lost 3 bases, the J end lost 2 bases, and 17 bases lay between the germline ends. This CDR3 is 16 amino acids long. This chain's CDR3 is CASSLALARRTYEQYF. In DNA, the CDR3 is TGTGCCAGCAGTTTGGCCCTGGCACGGAGGACCTACGAGCAGTACTTC.

This clonotype was seen at least ten times. J is TRBJ2-3 and V is TRBV27; D may match TRBD1 or TRBD2 (6 bases each). Germline V CDR1 and CDR2: MNHEY, SMNVEV (reference sequence). V lost 3 bases, J lost 6 bases, and 16 bases lay in between. The CDR3 length is 15 residues. The chain's CDR3 is CASSFRGAGSDTQYF. CDR3 coding DNA: TGTGCCAGCAGTTTTAGGGGGGCAGGTTCGGATACGCAGTATTTT.

This clonotype was detected a few times. The chain carries TRBV7-6 and TRBJ2-5; D is undetermined. Trimming stripped 1 base from V and 2 bases from J, with 5 bases between. CDR1 and CDR2 (germline): SGHVS, FNYEAQ. This CDR3 is built from 13 residues. CDR3 bases: TGTGCCAGCAGCTTAGTGGTGCAAGAGACCCAGTACTTC. Translating gives CASSLVVQETQYF.

This sequence joins TRBV6-5 and TRBJ1-5, with a possible D match to TRBD1 (5 bases). The V gene's germline CDR1 is MNHEY and CDR2 SVGAGI. This CDR3 region has 15 residues. V was cut by 2 bases and J by 0 bases, with 8 bases left in between. The CDR3 nucleotides are TGTGCCAGCAGTTACACAGGACTTAGCAATCAGCCCCAGCATTTT. Amino acids: CASSYTGLSNQPQHF.

The gene calls are TRBV6-6 and TRBJ2-7; the match to TRBD1 covers 8 bases. The CDR3 is 14 amino acids. V lost 7 bases to trimming and J lost 2 bases; unmatched junction nucleotides: 7. Germline V CDR1 and CDR2: MNHNY, SVGAGI (reference sequence). CDR3 sequence (DNA): TGTGCCAGCACCTCCGGGACAGGAACCTACGAGCAGTACTTC. This codes for CASTSGTGTYEQYF.

This clonotype came up a few times. The rearrangement links TRBV7-3 to TRBJ2-1; 12 bases map to TRBD2. CDR1 and CDR2 (germline): SGHTA, FQGTGA. After removal of 4 bases from V and 8 bases from J, the junction contained 9 bases not matched to a gene. The CDR3 is 16 residues long. The DNA for the CDR3 is TGTGCCAGCAGCTCCCTGACTAGCGGGAGAATGGATGAGCAGTTCTTC. Translation: CASSSLTSGRMDEQFF.

The gene calls are TRBV9 and TRBJ2-7; 15 bases align to TRBD2. The CDR3 totals 15 residues. Unmatched junction bases numbered 6, after V lost 5 bases and J lost 6 bases. From germline, CDR1 is SGDLS and CDR2 YYNGEE. For the CDR3, the DNA is TGTGCCAGCAGTCAAGGACTAGCGGGGGGGTTCGAGCAGTACTTC. Residues: CASSQGLAGGFEQYF.

Comment on this clonotype: The junction departs from germline at one end; a sequencing error may be responsible. V usage is TRBV12-3 or TRBV12-4 and J usage is TRBJ2-7; 8 bases line up with TRBD1. The CDR3 is 14 residues long. For the CDR3, the DNA is TGTGCCAACAGTTTGGACAGGGAAGGGGCCGAGCAGTACTTC. Amino acid sequence: CANSLDREGAEQYF.

This clonotype was observed many times. This chain connects TRBV12-3 or TRBV12-4 to TRBJ1-6; D remains unclear. The CDR3 runs 15 residues. The germline V and J ends were trimmed by 2 bases and 7 bases, with 12 bases remaining between them. CDR3 loop: CASSLLKGSNSPLHF. The CDR3 DNA follows: TGTGCCAGCAGTTTACTCAAGGGATCCAATTCACCCCTCCACTTT.

This clonotype has more than one count but fewer than ten. The chain joins TRBV10-3 to TRBJ1-5, with D possibly matching TRBD1 (6 bases). Per germline, CDR1 ENHRY and CDR2 SYGVKD. The CDR3 is 14 residues long. V dropped 4 bases and J dropped 7 bases, with 14 bases sitting between them. The CDR3 loop is CAISALQGNQPQHF. CDR3 nucleotide sequence: TGTGCCATCAGTGCCCTACAGGGAAACCAGCCCCAGCATTTT.

This clonotype has just a few counts. The V call is TRBV20-1, the J call TRBJ1-3, with a weak D call TRBD1 (5 bases). Trimming took off 1 base at V and 1 base at J, with 17 bases between the two ends. The germline V gene encodes CDR1 DFQATT and CDR2 SNEGSKA (reference sequence). The CDR3 length is 17 residues. The CDR3 coding sequence is TGCAGTGCTAGAGCCCCGGGACTCTCGAAGTCTGGAAACACCATATATTTT. Protein sequence: CSARAPGLSKSGNTIYF.

This clonotype was seen ten or more times. V usage is TRBV28 and J usage is TRBJ2-7, with D maybe TRBD2 (5 bases). The CDR3 contains 14 residues. Germline assignment: CDR1 MDHEN and CDR2 SYDVKM. V gave up 2 bases and J gave up 2 bases, with 10 bases separating them. CDR3 amino acids: CASSLPLGAYEQYF. CDR3 sequence (DNA): TGTGCCAGCAGTTTACCGCTGGGAGCCTACGAGCAGTACTTC.